This T cell receptor (beta chain) was sequenced in a study of T cell changes during pregnancy in multiple sclerosis (dated by TCRdb to between 2018 and 2021). Context from the whole study: Changes in the T cell repertoire over the course of pregnancy were examined in this study in women with multiple sclerosis.

The library was generated by the immunoSEQ multiplex PCR assay. TCRdb stores this immuneACCESS table with in-frame sequences only. Part of the clones is absent; in the studies checked, under half of the shortfall reflects unresolved V genes, and no reason is known for the rest. The sample contains roughly 93,000 clones, about 91% of them found a single time. The top ten hold 0.95% of the sample. CDR1 and CDR2 are drawn from the germline V gene (reference sequence): LNHDA, SQIVND. There are 14 amino acids in the CDR3, from cysteine to phenylalanine inclusive. Solely the CDR3 DNA is kept, with 42 bases framed from the first base. Ends trimmed: V by 7 bases, J by 3 bases; bases unmatched to a gene: 8. Details on this clone: This clone's antigen is unknown. No base quality values were provided; no much bigger clone lies one nucleotide off.

This chain joins TRBV19 to TRBJ1-2; TRBD1 lines up with 7 middle nucleotides. The source is a female donor with multiple sclerosis, enrolled in a pregnancy study. The input for sequencing was peripheral blood, taken before pregnancy. The sequenced DNA is TGTGCCAGTACCTTAGAAACAGGGGACTATGGCTACACCTTC. It translates as CASTLETGDYGYTF.